This T cell receptor (beta chain) appears in the sequencing data of a study of response to subunit inactivated influenza vaccine. Findings and limits, study-wide: The study's authors posited that every seasonal influenza vaccination enlists few new T cells.

TCRdb reanalysed the RT-PCR reads using MiXCR and keeps one entry per CDR3 protein. The table has hundreds of thousands of distinct CDR3 sequences, approximately 14% seen once; the top ten hold about 9.9%. CDR1 is SGHRS and CDR2 is YFSETQ in the germline V gene. Germline trimming cut 0 bases from V and 2 bases from J; bases unmatched to any gene: 6. This CDR3 is built from 16 residues. The table lists this clonotype with a few counts. Its cognate antigen is unknown. The rearrangement links TRBV5-1 to TRBJ2-7; 9 nucleotides agree with TRBD2. The sample in question was PBMCs from blood, obtained about 13 days after vaccination. The sequence derives from a man aged 50-59 years who received an inactivated influenza vaccine. The CDR3 DNA reads as TGCGCCAGCAGCTTGGATTTGGCTAGCGGGACCTACGAGCAGTACTTC. As protein: CASSLDLASGTYEQYF.